The 6 T cell receptor beta chains in this list originate from one sample, sequenced in a study of shared clonotypes between healthy human individuals. The data were produced by immunoSEQ multiplex PCR, yet TCRdb's version contains in-frame clones alone and is incomplete. The sample shows around 600,000 clones, around 97% of them seen only once. The specimen was naive CD4+ T cells sorted from blood. Subset here: CD45RA+ positively selected. The receptors shown here come from a woman aged 25 to 39 in good health.

The V gene is TRBV15, the J gene TRBJ1-5; maybe TRBD1 (6 bases). Trimming pared 0 bases from V and 5 bases from J, leaving 11 bases between. This CDR3 comprises 15 residues. Germline CDR1 LNHNV, CDR2 YYDKDF (reference sequence). The CDR3 DNA follows: TGTGCCACCAGCAGAGACTCCAGGGGATATCAGCCCCAGCATTTT. This codes for CATSRDSRGYQPQHF. The complete variable domain, with remaining parts taken from reference TRBV15 and TRBJ1-5, reads DAMVIQNPRYQVTQFGKPVTLSCSQTLNHNVMYWYQQKSSQAPKLLFHYYDKDFNNEADTPDNFQSRRPNTSFCFLDIRSPGLGDTAMYLCATSRDSRGYQPQHFGDGTRLSIL.

The genes are TRBV28 and TRBJ1-6; D ambiguous. This CDR3 region has 15 residues. In germline, CDR1 is MDHEN, CDR2 SYDVKM. V lost 2 bases, J lost 7 bases, and 12 bases lay in between. CDR3: CASSLGPRLNSPLHF. In DNA, the CDR3 is TGTGCCAGCAGTTTAGGCCCCCGGTTGAATTCACCCCTCCACTTT.

This rearrangement joins TRBV6-4 to TRBJ2-6; the D is unclear. Trimming shortened V by 0 bases and J by 4 bases, and 10 bases separated the two germline ends. Germline V gene sequence: CDR1 MRHNA, CDR2 SNTAGT. This CDR3 is built from 16 residues. In nucleotides, the CDR3 is TGTGCCAGCAGTGACTCGCAGGCCAGCGGGGCCAACGTCCTGACTTTC. It yields the protein CASSDSQASGANVLTF.

The CDR3 reads CASSPRTGDETQYF. The CDR3 nucleotides read TGTGCCAGCTCACCGCGGACAGGGGATGAGACCCAGTACTTC. The rearrangement joins TRBV18 to TRBJ2-5; 9 bases line up with TRBD1. V was pared by 3 bases and J by 5 bases, with 4 bases of the junction left unmatched. This CDR3 is 14 amino acids long. CDR1 is KGHSH, CDR2 LQKENI, per germline.

The table lists this clone with a count of one. The genes are TRBV27 and TRBJ2-7; no reliable D call. Per germline, CDR1 MNHEY and CDR2 SMNVEV (reference sequence). With 8 bases removed from V and 3 bases from J, the gap between germline ends came to 8 bases. The CDR3 has 11 residues. The CDR3 nucleotides read TGTGCCAGCGGGATAAACTACGAGCAGTACTTC. This codes for CASGINYEQYF.

The rearrangement uses TRBV5-4 and TRBJ1-3, with a tentative D call TRBD1 (5 bases). Germline V gives CDR1 SGHNT, CDR2 YYREEE (reference sequence). Deletions cut 3 bases from V and 0 bases from J, with 19 bases between. This CDR3 has 18 amino acids. The CDR3 DNA reads TGTGCCAGCAGCTCCCAGGACATAACTGTAAGCTCTGGAAACACCATATATTTT. This codes for CASSSQDITVSSGNTIYF.